The rows below give T cell receptor beta chains drawn from one sample of a study of blood T cells in healthy people across ages. MiXCR, run by TCRdb on the 5' RACE reads, gives a single entry per CDR3 protein. The table records more than 900,000 distinct CDR3 sequences, almost 30% of them present only once. This sample was shared with a second study, whose subject was T cells of mothers and their children.

The sample was blood. The origin of the receptors is a woman in her thirties or forties in good health. Both conserved end residues are part of each CDR3. Fields, in order: J gene, clone size, V gene, D gene, CDR3 DNA, CDR3 protein. D genes are given only for firm matches. A clone size is listed for some rows: how often the clone was seen (once, few, many), or a class if it is expanded.

TRBJ1-2,-,TRBV16,-,TGTGCCAGCAGCCAAGGTTCAGCGCAGTATGGCTACACCTTC,CASSQGSAQYGYTF
TRBJ2-7,many,TRBV29-1,TRBD1,TGCAGCGTCTGGGGACAGATGAGCTCCTACGAGCAGTACTTC,CSVWGQMSSYEQYF
TRBJ1-1,few,TRBV20-1,-,TGCAGTGCTAGAGATACCGTGTTCCGAATGAACACTGAAGCTTTCTTT,CSARDTVFRMNTEAFF
TRBJ1-1,few,TRBV5-6,-,TGTGCCAGCAGCCCCATGTCTTGGGGCGGCACTGAAGCTTTCTTT,CASSPMSWGGTEAFF
TRBJ2-7,few,TRBV7-6,TRBD2,TGTGCCAGCAGCAAAGGGGTTTCGGGAGGTCAAAACGAGCAGTACTTC,CASSKGVSGGQNEQYF
TRBJ1-5,-,TRBV28,-,TGTGCCAGCAGCGAGACCGGGGCGGGACGCTATAGCAATCAGCCCCAGCATTTT,CASSETGAGRYSNQPQHF
TRBJ2-7,-,TRBV7-2,-,TGTGCCAGCAGGGGGGACTCGGTCTACGAGCAGTACTTC,CASRGDSVYEQYF
TRBJ1-1,few,TRBV7-8,-,TGTGCCAGCAGAATTGGACAGAGCCTCACTGAAGCTTTCTTT,CASRIGQSLTEAFF
TRBJ2-1,-,TRBV5-6,TRBD1,TGTGCCAGCAGCTACCGACAGGGGGAATCCTACAATGAGCAGTTCTTC,CASSYRQGESYNEQFF
TRBJ2-7,-,TRBV7-3,TRBD2,TGTGCCAGCAGCTTAAGGGGGGGAACCTACAATGAGCAGTACTTC,CASSLRGGTYNEQYF
TRBJ1-2,many,TRBV4-3,TRBD1,TGCGCCAGCAGCCGAGGGGGCAAGGGTACCTATGGCTACACCTTC,CASSRGGKGTYGYTF
TRBJ2-1,few,TRBV24-1,-,TGTGCCACCAGTGCCTTCAAAGGGGCAGTTGGCTATGAGCAGTTCTTC,CATSAFKGAVGYEQFF
TRBJ1-6,-,TRBV5-1,-,TGCGCCAGCAGTCGACCCCGCACACCCCTCCACTTT,CASSRPRTPLHF
TRBJ1-1,-,TRBV5-1,-,TGCGCCAGCAGCCCATCCTTCCGCAGGGAGAACACTGAAGCTTTCTTT,CASSPSFRRENTEAFF
TRBJ2-7,-,TRBV29-1,TRBD2,TGCAGCGTTTGGACTAGCGGGAGTGAGTACGAGCAGTACTTC,CSVWTSGSEYEQYF
TRBJ1-2,few,TRBV6-6,-,TGTGCCAGCAGTTACCTTCGGGACGGTGGCTACACCTTC,CASSYLRDGGYTF
TRBJ1-2,-,TRBV20-1,-,TGCAGTGCTCGCCAGTCTCCCTATGGCTACACCTTC,CSARQSPYGYTF
TRBJ2-5,few,TRBV28,TRBD2,TGTGCCAGCAGTTTATTTAGGTTTCTAGCGGGGGGAGAGACCCAGTACTTC,CASSLFRFLAGGETQYF
TRBJ2-1,few,TRBV7-3,-,TGTGCCAGCAGCCCGAACCTAGATGAGCAGGTCTTC,CASSPNLDEQVF
TRBJ2-7,-,TRBV20-1,TRBD1,TGCAGTGCTTCTCAGGGGGCTTCCTACGAGCAGTACTTC,CSASQGASYEQYF
TRBJ1-5,-,TRBV5-1,-,TGCGCCAGCAGCTTGGGGGGGGCGGGTAGCAATCAGCCCCAGCATTTT,CASSLGGAGSNQPQHF
TRBJ2-5,-,TRBV13,-,TGTGCCAGCAGCTTAAACGGACAGAGGGAGACCCAGTACTTC,CASSLNGQRETQYF
TRBJ2-1,-,TRBV20-1,-,TGCAGTGCTAGTGACAGGACTAGCTCCTACAATGAGCAGTTCTTC,CSASDRTSSYNEQFF
TRBJ2-3,-,TRBV20-1,-,TGCAGTGCTCCCCCGAAAACACGAATTCGCACAGATACGCAGTATTTT,CSAPPKTRIRTDTQYF
TRBJ2-3,many,TRBV7-8,-,TGTGCCAGCAGCTTAGCGGCGGCGGGGGATACGCAGTATTTT,CASSLAAAGDTQYF
TRBJ2-7,many,TRBV5-1,-,TGCGCCAGCAGCTTGGGCCCCTCCAGGGTTGGGCTAATCTACGAGCAGTACTTC,CASSLGPSRVGLIYEQYF
TRBJ2-7,-,TRBV4-1,-,TGCGCCAGCAGCCAACCCTCTAGGGGAAAGGGGTACGAGCAGTACTTC,CASSQPSRGKGYEQYF
TRBJ2-7,many,TRBV2,TRBD2,TGTGCCAGCACCCGAACTAGCGGGGGGCACTACGAGCAGTACTTC,CASTRTSGGHYEQYF
TRBJ1-3,many,TRBV7-6,-,TGTGCCAGCAGCCCAAATCCCGGGGCAGGCTCTGGAAACACCATATATTTT,CASSPNPGAGSGNTIYF
TRBJ1-5,-,TRBV20-1,-,TGCAGTGCTAGGACAGGATATGGCAATCAGCCCCAGCATTTT,CSARTGYGNQPQHF
TRBJ1-4,few,TRBV5-6,TRBD1,TGTGCCAGTAGCGGGACAGGGGCAACTAATGAAAAACTGTTTTTT,CASSGTGATNEKLFF
TRBJ1-1,few,TRBV5-1,-,TGCGCCAGCAGCCTCCCCGGGATTTCGAGCAACACTGAAGCTTTCTTT,CASSLPGISSNTEAFF
TRBJ2-1,many,TRBV28,TRBD1,TGTGCCAGCAGTTCATTACCCGGGACAGGGAGCTCCTACAATGAGCAGTTCTTC,CASSSLPGTGSSYNEQFF
TRBJ2-7,-,TRBV5-1,TRBD1,TGCGCCAGCAGCTCGGCCGGACAGGGGTCCTACGAGCAGTACTTC,CASSSAGQGSYEQYF
TRBJ2-7,many,TRBV20-1,-,TGCAGTGCTAGAGATAGGGGGGGCCCCTACGAGCAGTACTTC,CSARDRGGPYEQYF
TRBJ1-2,-,TRBV20-1,-,TGCAGTGCTAGAGATCTAGCCCCTAGGAGAAACTATGGCTACACCTTC,CSARDLAPRRNYGYTF
TRBJ2-5,few,TRBV12-3/TRBV12-4,-,TGTGCCAGCAGTTTAAGGGCAGTTCGAGAGACCCAGTACTTC,CASSLRAVRETQYF
TRBJ1-2,many,TRBV7-2,-,TGTGCCAGCAGCCTGGACAGCTACTATGGCTACACCTTC,CASSLDSYYGYTF
TRBJ2-1,many,TRBV20-1,-,TGCAGTGCCATCACGGGCGGGGATTCCTACAATGAGCAGTTCTTC,CSAITGGDSYNEQFF
TRBJ1-5,few,TRBV12-3/TRBV12-4,-,TGTGCCAGCAGCCCCCAAGTGGCTCAGCCCCAGCATTTT,CASSPQVAQPQHF
TRBJ2-1,few,TRBV9,TRBD2,TGTGCCAGCAGCGTAATTAGCGGGGGGGACAATGAGCAGTTCTTC,CASSVISGGDNEQFF
TRBJ1-2,-,TRBV7-9,-,TGTGCCAGCAGCTTAGTAAACAGGGCCGCGGAAGGCTACACCTTC,CASSLVNRAAEGYTF
TRBJ1-1,few,TRBV12-3/TRBV12-4,-,TGTGCCAGCAGTTCCGGCGGGGGAAAGGGAAACACTGAAGCTTTCTTT,CASSSGGGKGNTEAFF
TRBJ1-1,few,TRBV7-3,-,TGTGCCAACAGCTTAGGAGGTATCACTGAAGCTTTCTTT,CANSLGGITEAFF
TRBJ2-7,-,TRBV20-1,TRBD1,TGCAGTGCAAGGGACAGGGGGCGAATTTACGAGCAGTACTTC,CSARDRGRIYEQYF